The rows below give T cell receptor beta chains drawn from one sample of a study of blood T cell repertoires in COVID-19. TCRdb keeps only in-frame clones here, not all; method: immunoSEQ multiplex PCR. Among about 270,000 clones listed, about 87% were seen once. The sample taken for sequencing was PBMCs or T cells enriched from blood (not recorded which). All receptors derive from a woman aged 45-65 years who had recovered from COVID-19. CDR3s include the opening cysteine and the closing phenylalanine or tryptophan.

V	J	length	CDR3
TRBV7-6	TRBJ2-7	16	CASSSGLAGVSYEQYF
TRBV6-5	TRBJ1-2	12	CATKGGAGGYTF
TRBV29-1	TRBJ1-3	13	CSADRLSGNTIYF
TRBV4-3	TRBJ2-3	14	CASSLGASTDTQYF
TRBV28	TRBJ2-3	13	CASSAGHKDTQYF
TRBV13	TRBJ1-3	17	CASSPAILTGSGNTIYF
TRBV6-5	TRBJ2-7	15	CASSYGMSGTYEQYF
TRBV5-1	TRBJ1-4	15	CASQTGGVSPQKLFF
TRBV2	TRBJ2-1	15	CASSTGGPLYNEQFF
TRBV5-6	TRBJ1-4	16	CASSLVSGTVKGKLFF
TRBV7-9	TRBJ2-1	13	CASRGFKSGEQFF
TRBV6-2/TRBV6-3	TRBJ1-5	13	CASSYTTNQPQHF
TRBV7-2	TRBJ2-7	15	CASSLAGQGTYEQYF
TRBV3-1/TRBV3-2	TRBJ1-1	14	CASSHSAGNTEAFF
TRBV12-2	TRBJ2-1	15	CASRLERRSYNEQFF
TRBV7-2	TRBJ2-5	15	CASSSSSGRWETQYF
TRBV9	TRBJ2-3	13	CASSVFLADTQYF
TRBV5-1	TRBJ1-4	16	CASSPGAPTGGEKLFF
TRBV7-2	TRBJ2-1	19	CASSLRWGAGGASYNEQFF
TRBV24-1	TRBJ2-3	15	CATSDYRQDTDTQYF
TRBV12-3/TRBV12-4	TRBJ2-7	13	CASRGAGPYEQYF
TRBV18	TRBJ2-1	16	CASSAPGLAVYNEQFF
TRBV7-9	TRBJ1-1	14	CASSLGHINTEAFF
TRBV5-4	TRBJ1-6	15	CASSLGDRVGSPLHF
TRBV7-9	TRBJ2-5	13	CASSLGTLATQYF
TRBV28	TRBJ1-4	17	CASSTQGQGATNEKLFF
TRBV20-1	TRBJ2-3	14	CSASIRRGQDTQYF
TRBV11-2	TRBJ1-6	14	CASSLQGFNSPLHF
TRBV5-1	TRBJ2-4	17	CASSLFFEPGAKNIQYF